This T cell receptor beta chain was sequenced during a study of blood T cell repertoires in COVID-19 (dated by TCRdb to 2020 to 2021). As for the study more broadly: Collaborator samples came from the United States, Italy and Spain and covered acute and convalescent phases of COVID-19. The material from the prospective study consisted of cDNA or gDNA derived from T cells, B-cell-depleted T cells, or PBMCs. Deeply sampled blood TCRbeta repertoires from subjects exposed to, actively infected with, or recovered from COVID-19 were included in the dataset. A freely available public database, intended as a resource for researchers studying the immune response to SARS-CoV-2, is where the repertoires were released. The samples were drawn from the first 160 participants of the ongoing ImmuneRACE study and from 950 to 1,500 subjects provided by 6 global collaborators. A de-identified subject ID, COVID-19 status, age in years and sex were almost always included in the sample metadata. Where available, HLA class I and class II types were obtained from metadata supplied by the sample provider rather than from assay-based typing.

The collaborating institutions used their own protocols to collect whole blood in K2EDTA tubes. Collaborator samples were shipped for TCRbeta analysis as frozen whole blood, isolated PBMCs, or DNA extracted from either sample type. Findings and caveats that apply to the study as a whole: Clinical and demographic metadata were provided uncurated, with the amount varying by source and participant.

This clone was counted once. Its antigen is currently not known. Within one base of it there is no much larger clone, and no base qualities were kept. The CDR3 goes from the cysteine to the phenylalanine over 13 residues. Only the CDR3 portion is preserved as DNA: 39 bases, with reading frame beginning at the first base. The germline V gene (reference sequence) supplies CDR1 GTSNPN and CDR2 SVGIG. V lost 1 base and J lost 15 bases; the stretch between them is 16 bases long. TCRbeta CDR3 regions were amplified from genomic DNA by means of the immunoSEQ Assay, a bias-controlled multiplex PCR. The study's processing was this. Nucleated cell counts per sample were estimated from amplification of reference gene primers within the assay. To quantify the absolute abundance of each unique TCRbeta CDR3 rearrangement, sequence reads were collapsed and filtered. For each sample, productive Simpson clonality was calculated as the square root of Simpson's diversity index across productive rearrangements. This immuneACCESS table, as held by TCRdb, lists in-frame sequences with V and J called but not all clones. Of the missing ones, under half trace to an unresolved V gene in checked studies; the others have no known cause. The D gene and trimming were derived from the DNA, and the V and J assignments and clone size from that table. Across this sample there are about 100,000 clones, with around four fifths seen only once. 9.5% to 13% of the sample comes from the top ten.

This receptor was identified in a woman aged 65 to 85 with acute or convalescent COVID-19. The chain is assembled from TRBV30 and TRBJ1-6, with TRBD1 tentatively as D gene (5 bases match). Sequenced input: peripheral blood. Here the CDR3 is given as CAWSETTVSDLHF. The sequenced DNA is TGTGCCTGGAGTGAGACGACAGTTTCGGACCTCCACTTT.